The following is a T cell receptor beta chain sequence with its context. The antigen remains unidentified. TCRdb's table, derived via immunoSEQ multiplex PCR, lists solely in-frame clones and lacks some. The table shows some 980,000 clones, with over 60% occurring only once. These data are taken from a study of shared clonotypes between healthy human individuals. Whole-study context: Sampling drew on donors who were a couple of women and three men aged 18 to 49.

Per the germline V gene, CDR1 is SGHNT and CDR2 is YYREEE (reference sequence). The V end lost 5 bases, the J end lost 0 bases, and 11 bases lay between the germline ends. CDR3 length equals 14 residues. Memory CD4+ cells were the fraction left after CD45RA+ naive selection. General study results and limits: Among donors, sharing of clonotypes was expected to be affected by sequencing depth.

The clonotype was recovered from a man in his late teens or twenties in good health. This chain uses TRBV5-4 with TRBJ1-2; D may be TRBD1 (5 bases). The specimen sequenced was memory CD4+ T cells sorted from blood. The subset is: CD45RA-negative fraction. CDR3 in amino acids: CASRMTEANYGYTF. In DNA, the CDR3 is TGTGCCAGCAGAATGACAGAGGCTAACTATGGCTACACCTTC.